This passage covers 27 T cell receptor beta chains from one sample sequenced in a study of cytomegalovirus exposure and HLA in healthy donors. The PCR had 60 Vbeta and 13 Jbeta primers. Repertoires were generated with immunoSEQ multiplex PCR, while TCRdb's copy carries only in-frame clones and drops some. This table has over 85,000 clones, roughly 78% appearing once. The sample comprised PBMCs. All receptors derive from a woman in her twenties or thirties in good health and CMV-seronegative.

This chain links TRBV14 with TRBJ2-7, with 7 bases lining up with TRBD1. The CDR3 runs 15 residues. Germline CDR1 and CDR2: SGHDN and FVKESK. Trimming at V came to 2 bases and at J to 4 bases, leaving 8 bases not matched to a gene. CDR3 nucleotides: TGTGCCAGCAGCCAACCCGCCAAGGGGGCTTACGAGCAGTACTTC. Protein: CASSQPAKGAYEQYF.

The DNA for the CDR3 is TGTGCCAGCGCTCACTTTCTCGGACAGGGGCTTTCTGAAGCTTTCTTT. It specifies CASAHFLGQGLSEAFF. The chain is built from TRBV7-9 and TRBJ1-1; 9 positions agree with TRBD1. This CDR3 spans 16 amino acids. V gave up 8 bases and J gave up 6 bases; unmatched junction bases: 16. Germline CDR1 is SEHNR and CDR2 is FQNEAQ (reference sequence).

The chain recombines TRBV29-1 with TRBJ1-3; D is possibly TRBD1 (5 bases). The length of the CDR3 is 13 residues. Trimming removed 7 bases from V and 6 bases from J, with 16 bases in between. The germline V gene has CDR1 SQVTM and CDR2 ANQGSEA. In DNA, the CDR3 is TGCAGCGCCGGGCAGGGTAATGCAAACACCATATATTTT. This sequence encodes CSAGQGNANTIYF.

The chain is built from TRBV29-1 and TRBJ1-1, with D possibly TRBD1 on 6 matching bases. Trimming took 0 bases from V and 4 from J, leaving 21 bases between them. This CDR3 spans 17 amino acids. In germline, CDR1 is SQVTM, CDR2 ANQGSEA. This chain's CDR3 is CSVEDVSGGLGGTEAFF. In DNA form, the CDR3 reads TGCAGCGTTGAAGATGTGTCGGGGGGCCTAGGGGGCACTGAAGCTTTCTTT.

Only a few counts were recorded for this clone. The rearrangement uses TRBV6-5 and TRBJ1-5; 9 bases are a match to TRBD1. Germline CDR1 and CDR2: MNHEY and SVGAGI. The CDR3 is made up of 14 amino acids. Germline trimming cut 6 bases from V and 4 bases from J; bases unmatched to any gene: 4. The CDR3 region is CASRSGQGNQPQHF. In nucleotides, the CDR3 is TGTGCCAGCAGGTCAGGACAGGGGAATCAGCCCCAGCATTTT.

The genes are TRBV7-2 and TRBJ2-4; 11 bases line up with TRBD2. The CDR3 totals 14 residues. V was clipped by 5 bases and J by 11 bases; unmatched bases: 8. The germline gives CDR1 SGHTA, CDR2 FQGNSA. The CDR3 coding sequence is TGTGCCAGCAGCCCTAGCGGGGGGCCCGTATTTCAGTACTTC. Translating gives CASSPSGGPVFQYF.

The chain uses TRBV30 and TRBJ2-7; 11 bases align to TRBD1. The CDR3 has 13 amino acids. Germline assignment: CDR1 GTSNPN and CDR2 SVGIG (reference sequence). Trimming removed 5 bases from V and 7 bases from J; junction bases left unmatched: 7. CDR3 sequence reads: CAWVDRGHGEQYF. CDR3 in DNA: TGTGCCTGGGTGGACAGGGGGCATGGAGAGCAGTACTTC.

This clone has more than one count but fewer than ten. The V and J genes are TRBV4-3 and TRBJ2-5, with 10 bases that match TRBD1. CDR1 is LGHNA and CDR2 is YSLEER in the germline V gene. The CDR3 has 16 amino acids. V was pared by 0 bases and J by 5 bases, with 6 bases of the junction left unmatched. As DNA, the CDR3 is TGCGCCAGCAGCCAAGACCGGACAGGGGGGATGGAGACCCAGTACTTC. It codes for CASSQDRTGGMETQYF.

This chain uses TRBV29-1 with TRBJ2-1, with 13 nucleotides matching TRBD2. V trimming: 0 bases; J trimming: 7 bases; junction bases outside the gene matches: 12. There are 18 residues in the CDR3. The germline V gene has CDR1 SQVTM and CDR2 ANQGSEA. CDR3 loop: CSVEEKTSGRDRPNEQFF. CDR3 bases: TGCAGCGTTGAAGAGAAAACTAGCGGGAGGGATAGGCCAAATGAGCAGTTCTTC.

This clone was seen a single time. The chain is built from TRBV6-6 and TRBJ1-5, with D unclear. Between the trimmed V and J ends, which lost 5 bases and 6 bases, there was a span of 11 bases. The germline gives CDR1 MNHNY, CDR2 SVGAGI (reference sequence). This CDR3 has 13 residues. Written as DNA, the CDR3 is TGTGCCAGCAGTACGGCGGGTAGTCAGCCCCAGCATTTT. Translated: CASSTAGSQPQHF.

The chain employs TRBV14 and TRBJ2-3, with 13 bases lining up with TRBD2. The germline CDR1 and CDR2 sequences are SGHDN and FVKESK. The trim removed 4 bases at V and 5 bases at J, leaving 9 bases unmatched. The CDR3 is 17 amino acids. The CDR3 loop is CASSLHRLAGGQDTQYF. The CDR3 DNA reads TGTGCCAGCAGCCTCCATAGACTAGCGGGAGGACAAGATACGCAGTATTTT. Using reference TRBV14 and TRBJ2-3 for the parts outside the CDR3, the full variable domain is EAGVTQFPSHSVIEKGQTVTLRCDPISGHDNLYWYRRVMGKEIKFLLHFVKESKQDESGMPNNRFLAERTGGTYSTLKVQPAELEDSGVYFCASSLHRLAGGQDTQYFGPGTRLTVL.

This sequence joins TRBV30 and TRBJ2-7, with 7 bases identical to TRBD2. V lost 0 bases, J lost 1 base, and 6 bases stayed unmatched. The length of the CDR3 is 15 residues. From germline, CDR1 is GTSNPN and CDR2 SVGIG (reference sequence). The CDR3 is CAWSVLGRGSYEQYF. The CDR3 DNA reads TGTGCCTGGAGTGTACTGGGGAGGGGTTCCTACGAGCAGTACTTC. The full variable domain, its missing parts supplied by reference TRBV30 and TRBJ2-7, is SQTIHQWPATLVQPVGSPLSLECTVEGTSNPNLYWYRQAAGRGLQLLFYSVGIGQISSEVPQNLSASRPQDRQFILSSKKLLLSDSGFYLCAWSVLGRGSYEQYFGPGTRLTVT.

The J gene is TRBJ2-3, the V gene TRBV6-1; TRBD2 aligns across 7 bases. With V trimmed by 2 bases and J by 2 bases, 4 bases remained unmatched. Per the germline V gene, CDR1 is MNHNS and CDR2 is SASEGT. The CDR3 is 15 residues long. This CDR3 reads CASSEMGTNTDTQYF. The CDR3 DNA reads TGTGCCAGCAGTGAAATGGGGACTAACACAGATACGCAGTATTTT.

The genes are TRBV15 and TRBJ2-5; D is perhaps TRBD1 (6 bases). V was cut by 4 bases and J by 6 bases, with 12 bases left in between. This CDR3 has 13 residues. Germline V gene data show CDR1 as LNHNV and CDR2 as YYDKDF (reference sequence). CDR3 DNA: TGTGCCACCAGCAACAGGGCGGTACAGACCCAGTACTTC. Translating it yields CATSNRAVQTQYF. The full variable domain, completed using reference TRBV15 and TRBJ2-5, is DAMVIQNPRYQVTQFGKPVTLSCSQTLNHNVMYWYQQKSSQAPKLLFHYYDKDFNNEADTPDNFQSRRPNTSFCFLDIRSPGLGDTAMYLCATSNRAVQTQYFGPGTRLLVL.

This sequence joins TRBV5-1 and TRBJ1-1; tentatively, D is TRBD1 (6 bases). V was trimmed by 1 base and J by 1 base, leaving 11 bases between them. Germline CDR1 is SGHRS and CDR2 is YFSETQ. The CDR3 totals 15 residues. In nucleotides, the CDR3 is TGCGCCAGCAGCTTGTGGGCAGGGGCGAACACTGAAGCTTTCTTT. This encodes CASSLWAGANTEAFF.

For the CDR3, the DNA is TGTGCCAGCAGCTTGTGGGGGGGACTAGCGGGAGAAGAGACCCAGTACTTC. It codes for CASSLWGGLAGEETQYF. The chain is built from TRBV5-4 and TRBJ2-5; 14 nucleotides agree with TRBD2. V shed 1 base, J shed 3 bases, and the junction held 5 bases outside the gene matches. The CDR3 extends over 17 amino acids. Germline V CDR1 and CDR2: SGHNT, YYREEE (reference sequence).

A word on this clone: A junction end diverges from the germline sequence, so it may reflect a read error. The genes are TRBV14 and TRBJ1-6; 8 nucleotides line up with TRBD1. Germline values: CDR1 SGHDN, CDR2 FVKESK. The CDR3 sequence is 15 residues long. The CDR3 loop is CASSQSTGEGSPPHF. The DNA of the CDR3 is TGTGCCAGCAGCCAGTCGACAGGGGAAGGATCACCCCCCCACTTT.

The chain is built from TRBV6-5 and TRBJ1-2; 8 positions match TRBD1. Looked up from germline, CDR1 is MNHEY and CDR2 is SVGAGI. V gave up 0 bases and J gave up 2 bases; unmatched junction bases: 5. This CDR3 has 16 amino acids. CDR3: CASSYSAGGFNYGYTF. The CDR3 nucleotides are TGTGCCAGCAGTTACTCGGCAGGGGGCTTCAACTATGGCTACACCTTC.

The chain joins TRBV7-9 to TRBJ2-1; 8 bases match TRBD1. This CDR3 has 14 residues. CDR1 and CDR2 (germline): SEHNR, FQNEAQ (reference sequence). V was pared by 6 bases and J by 9 bases, with 10 bases of the junction left unmatched. The CDR3 here is CASSLGQVVGEQFF. The CDR3 DNA sequence: TGTGCCAGCAGTTTGGGACAGGTAGTAGGTGAGCAGTTCTTC.

V usage is TRBV4-3 and J usage is TRBJ2-1; TRBD1 matches at 10 bases. The V and J ends lost 0 bases and 10 bases, in that order; junction bases with no gene match: 15. Germline V gene lookup returns CDR1 LGHNA and CDR2 YSLEER. There are 18 residues in the CDR3. The CDR3 region has the DNA TGCGCCAGCAGCCAAGATCTCGGTGAGGGGACAGGGGTATTAGAGCAGTTCTTC. It codes for CASSQDLGEGTGVLEQFF.

The sample holds one count of this clone. The V and J genes are TRBV28 and TRBJ1-1, with D perhaps matching TRBD1 (6 bases). The CDR3 is made up of 14 amino acids. Trimming took 5 bases from V and 7 from J, leaving 17 bases between them. CDR1 is MDHEN and CDR2 is SYDVKM in the germline V gene. CDR3 nucleotides: TGTGCCAGCAGTCTCCTGGGGGGGCGTGGTGAAGCTTTCTTT. This gives the protein CASSLLGGRGEAFF.

V usage is TRBV6-5 and J usage is TRBJ1-1, with D uncertain. Trimming removed 8 bases at V and 1 base at J, with 5 bases between. Germline values: CDR1 MNHEY, CDR2 SVGAGI. The CDR3 has 11 amino acids. CDR3 sequence reads: CASSRNTEAFF. In DNA, the CDR3 is TGTGCCAGCTCCAGGAACACTGAAGCTTTCTTT.

The rearrangement joins TRBV29-1 to TRBJ2-7; tentative D call: TRBD2 (5 bases). The V end was cut by 2 bases, the J end by 0 bases, with 8 bases between. The CDR3 has 13 residues. Germline CDR1 is SQVTM and CDR2 is ANQGSEA. For the CDR3, the DNA is TGCAGCGTTGAAAGCGGTAGCTCCTACGAGCAGTACTTC. Translating gives CSVESGSSYEQYF.

Comments on this clone: The identical CDR3 is also encoded by other nucleotide sequences in the sample. The chain couples TRBV28 to TRBJ2-7; a possible D gene is TRBD1 (6 bases). V lost 8 bases to trimming and J lost 1 base, with 12 bases between them. The CDR3 totals 13 residues. The germline gives CDR1 MDHEN, CDR2 SYDVKM. The CDR3: CASSGTGSYEQYF. The CDR3, as DNA: TGTGCCAGCTCGGGAACAGGGTCCTACGAGCAGTACTTC.

The sample holds one count of this clone. The chain is built from TRBV28 and TRBJ2-7; 14 bases agree with TRBD2. V lost 6 bases and J lost 6; bases outside the gene matches: 7. The CDR3 has 15 amino acids. Germline CDR1 and CDR2: MDHEN and SYDVKM. DNA for the CDR3: TGTGCCAGCAGGTCTGGGACTAGCGGGAGATTCGAGCAGTACTTC. This codes for CASRSGTSGRFEQYF. The full variable domain, its missing parts supplied by reference TRBV28 and TRBJ2-7, is DVKVTQSSRYLVKRTGEKVFLECVQDMDHENMFWYRQDPGLGLRLIYFSYDVKMKEKGDIPEGYSVSREKKERFSLILESASTNQTSMYLCASRSGTSGRFEQYFGPGTRLTVT.

The V and J genes are TRBV7-2 and TRBJ2-4; 13 bases agree with TRBD2. This CDR3 has 16 amino acids. Germline-derived CDR1 and CDR2 are SGHTA and FQGNSA. The V and J ends lost 5 bases and 1 base, in that order; junction bases with no gene match: 2. The CDR3 DNA follows: TGTGCCAGCAGCGAGACTAGCGGGAGGGCCAAAAACATTCAGTACTTC. It encodes CASSETSGRAKNIQYF.

The V call is TRBV6-5, the J call TRBJ1-6, with unresolved D. CDR1 is MNHEY and CDR2 is SVGAGI in the germline V gene. CDR3 size: 15 residues. Trimming stripped 0 bases from V and 10 bases from J, with 13 bases between. The CDR3 protein is CASSYSQDSDSPLHF. Here the CDR3 DNA reads TGTGCCAGCAGTTACTCCCAGGATTCTGACTCACCCCTCCACTTT.